This T cell receptor beta chain was recovered during a study of blood T cell repertoires in COVID-19. Profiled with immunoSEQ multiplex PCR; TCRdb holds only in-frame clones, not every one. Among some 100,000 clones listed, over 75% were seen once. Only one count was recorded for this clone. Trimming took off 5 bases at V and 8 bases at J, with 12 bases between the two ends. There are 13 residues in the CDR3. Germline V gene sequence: CDR1 SEHNR, CDR2 FQNEAQ (reference sequence). Sequencing was done on a sample of peripheral blood. The TCR originated in a woman aged 55-69 years with acute or convalescent COVID-19. The chain employs TRBV7-9 and TRBJ1-4; possible D gene TRBD1, 5 bases. The DNA for the CDR3 is TGTGCCAGCAGCCCCCGACAGTACGAAAAACTGTTTTTT. Its translation is CASSPRQYEKLFF.